Presented here are 24 T cell receptor beta chains from one specimen sequenced in a study of blood T cells in healthy people across ages. Alongside a J-beta primer mix, a sample-barcoded 5' primer served in a second PCR lasting about 7 to 12 cycles. TCRdb analysed the 5' RACE reads with MiXCR anew, one entry per CDR3 protein. The sample records fewer than 2,000,000 distinct CDR3 sequences, about 35% being singletons. Sequenced: blood. The receptors were gathered from a woman younger than 45 in good health.

This clonotype was seen a handful of times. The J gene is TRBJ2-3, the V gene TRBV6-1; TRBD2 aligns across 8 bases. The CDR3 sequence is 15 residues long. CDR1 MNHNS and CDR2 SASEGT come from the germline V gene. The J segment lost 1 base and the V segment lost 7 bases, leaving 7 bases of the junction unmatched. CDR3 in amino acids: CASTGNSGGTDTQYF. CDR3 sequence (DNA): TGTGCCAGCACAGGAAATAGCGGGGGCACAGATACGCAGTATTTT.

The chain combines TRBV27 with TRBJ2-1; no clear D. Per the germline V gene, CDR1 is MNHEY and CDR2 is SMNVEV (reference sequence). Deletions cut 5 bases from V and 4 bases from J, with 12 bases between. The CDR3 sequence is 14 residues long. The CDR3 region has the DNA TGTGCCAGCAGTCAATCCCCGAAATACAATGAGCAGTTCTTC. Amino acid sequence: CASSQSPKYNEQFF.

This chain links TRBV7-3 with TRBJ2-2; D uncertain. This CDR3 has 15 amino acids. CDR1 is SGHTA, CDR2 FQGTGA, per germline. The ends were cut back, 3 bases at V and 2 bases at J, with 10 bases in the middle. CDR3 residues: CASSLIGSNTGELFF. CDR3 bases: TGTGCCAGCAGCTTGATCGGCAGCAACACCGGGGAGCTGTTTTTT.

V gene TRBV20-1 combines with J gene TRBJ1-4, with D unresolved. Germline-derived CDR1 and CDR2 are DFQATT and SNEGSKA (reference sequence). Trimming took off 5 bases at V and 6 bases at J, with 19 bases between the two ends. There are 15 residues in the CDR3. The CDR3 sequence: CSALDKLRRDEKLFF. The CDR3 DNA reads TGCAGTGCTCTAGATAAGTTACGGCGGGATGAAAAACTGTTTTTT.

The rearrangement links TRBV20-1 to TRBJ2-3, with D tentatively TRBD1 (6 bases). The CDR3 extends over 13 amino acids. Germline assignment: CDR1 DFQATT and CDR2 SNEGSKA (reference sequence). Trimming left V 8 bases short and J 3 bases short, with 15 bases between. DNA of the CDR3: TGCAGTACCACCAGTACAGGGACAGATACGCAGTATTTT. Protein sequence: CSTTSTGTDTQYF.

This clonotype came up once. The CDR3, as DNA: TGTGCCAGCAGCTTAAGGCTCGGGCGCGACAGGGATAAACACTTGAACACTGAAGCTTTCTTT. Amino acids: CASSLRLGRDRDKHLNTEAFF. This sequence joins TRBV7-8 and TRBJ1-1, with 7 nucleotides matching TRBD1. The CDR3 sequence is 21 residues long. CDR1 and CDR2 from the germline V gene are SGHVS and FQNEAQ. Trimming removed 2 bases from V and 0 bases from J; junction bases left unmatched: 21.

The V and J genes are TRBV20-1 and TRBJ1-2; a possible D gene is TRBD1 (6 bases). The CDR3 has 15 residues. Germline lookup yields CDR1 DFQATT and CDR2 SNEGSKA (reference sequence). V dropped 3 bases and J dropped 4 bases, with 18 bases sitting between them. CDR3 residues: CSASMGQGRLYGYTF. CDR3 nucleotide sequence: TGCAGTGCTAGTATGGGACAAGGTAGACTCTATGGCTACACCTTC.

This chain joins TRBV27 and TRBJ1-2, with 7 bases aligning to TRBD1. The germline V gene has CDR1 MNHEY and CDR2 SMNVEV (reference sequence). The CDR3 loop spans 13 amino acids. Trimming cost V 5 bases and J 7 bases; bases outside gene matches: 7. CDR3 in amino acids: CASSQQRTGGYTF. Here the CDR3 DNA reads TGTGCCAGCAGTCAACAACGGACAGGTGGCTACACCTTC.

This clonotype was seen ten or more times. The V call is TRBV20-1, the J call TRBJ2-7, with 7 bases aligning to TRBD2. Per germline, CDR1 DFQATT and CDR2 SNEGSKA (reference sequence). Trimming removed 1 base from V and 2 bases from J; junction bases left unmatched: 5. CDR3 size: 14 residues. The CDR3 protein is CSARVLALAYEQYF. As DNA, the CDR3 is TGCAGTGCTAGAGTACTAGCGTTAGCCTACGAGCAGTACTTC.

This chain links TRBV7-9 with TRBJ2-5; D possibly corresponds to TRBD1 (6 bases). This CDR3 is built from 13 residues. Germline V gene sequence: CDR1 SEHNR, CDR2 FQNEAQ (reference sequence). V was cut by 7 bases and J by 1 base, with 10 bases left in between. The CDR3 sequence is CASNTGTQETQYF. CDR3 DNA sequence: TGTGCCAGCAACACAGGGACCCAAGAGACCCAGTACTTC.

This clonotype was detected a few times. The chain has TRBV28 and TRBJ2-5; 7 nucleotides line up with TRBD1. From germline, CDR1 is MDHEN and CDR2 SYDVKM. This CDR3 contains 13 residues. Trimming took 3 bases from V and 5 from J; bases not matched to a gene: 3. The CDR3 coding sequence is TGTGCCAGCAGTTTGACAGGGCACGAGACCCAGTACTTC. Translation: CASSLTGHETQYF.

The V and J genes are TRBV2 and TRBJ2-1, with D uncertain. The CDR3 is made up of 14 amino acids. Germline V gives CDR1 SNHLY, CDR2 FYNNEI. V lost 7 bases and J lost 4, with 14 bases in between. The CDR3 DNA reads TGTGCCAGCACTGACGGGCTAGTTTACAATGAGCAGTTCTTC. This codes for CASTDGLVYNEQFF.

This clonotype occurred many times. This sequence may be a read error, since a much larger clone differs from it by one base. The chain joins TRBV6-6 to TRBJ2-5, with D possibly matching TRBD2 (6 bases). V was trimmed by 7 bases and J by 2 bases, leaving 8 bases between them. The germline CDR1 and CDR2 sequences are MNHNY and SVGAGI (reference sequence). CDR3 length equals 12 residues. CDR3: CASNRGQETQYF. CDR3 sequence (DNA): TGTGCCAGCAACCGGGGGCAAGAGACCCAGTACTTC.

This clonotype appeared a few times. The rearrangement links TRBV27 to TRBJ1-5, with D perhaps TRBD1 (6 bases). CDR3 length: 15 amino acids. With 5 bases removed from V and 4 bases from J, the gap between germline ends came to 15 bases. Germline CDR1 reads MNHEY; CDR2 reads SMNVEV (reference sequence). The chain's CDR3 is CASSPAIQGNQPQHF. CDR3 DNA sequence: TGTGCCAGCAGTCCGGCAATACAGGGAAATCAGCCCCAGCATTTT.

V gene TRBV7-8 combines with J gene TRBJ2-7; D is perhaps TRBD2 (5 bases). The V and J ends lost 2 bases and 0 bases respectively, with 20 bases between them. The CDR3 is made up of 18 amino acids. Germline CDR1 SGHVS, CDR2 FQNEAQ. CDR3 residues: CASSLRPHSSRGSYEQYF. The CDR3, as DNA: TGTGCCAGCAGCTTAAGGCCCCACTCATCCCGGGGCTCCTACGAGCAGTACTTC.

In this sample, this clonotype turned up a few times. The chain is built from TRBV5-1 and TRBJ1-1; D is ambiguous. Trimming removed 5 bases from V and 4 bases from J, with 9 bases in between. Per germline, CDR1 SGHRS and CDR2 YFSETQ. This CDR3 has 12 amino acids. The CDR3 loop reads CASRDGGTEAFF. The CDR3 DNA reads TGCGCCAGCAGGGACGGCGGCACTGAAGCTTTCTTT.

The CDR3 protein is CASSRDRGVDGANVLTF. The CDR3 coding sequence is TGTGCCAGCAGTCGGGACAGGGGTGTAGATGGGGCCAACGTCCTGACTTTC. The chain couples TRBV12-3 or TRBV12-4 to TRBJ2-6; 10 bases fit TRBD1. The junction had 7 bases not matched to a gene; V was cut back by 5 bases and J by 3 bases. This CDR3 contains 17 residues.

V gene TRBV27 combines with J gene TRBJ2-1; D not certain. Germline values: CDR1 MNHEY, CDR2 SMNVEV (reference sequence). Trimming left V 5 bases short and J 0 bases short, with 11 bases between. The CDR3 has 15 amino acids. This CDR3 is CASSMTFPSYNEQFF. The CDR3 bases are TGTGCCAGCAGTATGACCTTTCCCTCCTACAATGAGCAGTTCTTC.

The rearrangement joins TRBV4-1 to TRBJ2-5, with 11 bases matching TRBD2. The V and J ends lost 0 bases and 4 bases, in that order; junction bases with no gene match: 10. Germline V lookup: CDR1 MGHRA, CDR2 YSYEKL. The CDR3 is 18 amino acids. CDR3: CASSQEYIAGGRIETQYF. The CDR3 DNA sequence: TGCGCCAGCAGCCAAGAATATATAGCGGGGGGGCGCATAGAGACCCAGTACTTC.

This clonotype appeared many times. The chain employs TRBV6-6 and TRBJ2-5; a weak D match, TRBD1 (6 bases). The CDR3 is 13 amino acids. CDR1 MNHNY and CDR2 SVGAGI come from the germline V gene (reference sequence). The V end lost 5 bases, the J end lost 2 bases, and 9 bases lay between the germline ends. The CDR3 DNA reads TGTGCCAGCAGTCGGACAGCACAAGAGACCCAGTACTTC. It yields the protein CASSRTAQETQYF.

The J gene is TRBJ1-5, the V gene TRBV20-1; TRBD1 matches at 10 bases. Per the germline V gene, CDR1 is DFQATT and CDR2 is SNEGSKA (reference sequence). V trimming: 6 bases; J trimming: 8 bases; junction bases outside the gene matches: 4. The CDR3 is 12 amino acids. The CDR3 DNA reads TGCAGTGCGGACAGGGGGAAAGAGCCCCAGCATTTT. It is translated as CSADRGKEPQHF.

Concerning this clonotype: A much larger clone lies a single base off, so this may be a read error. This likely comes from a read error, as the CDR3 has no conserved phenylalanine or tryptophan at its end. The chain links TRBV29-1 to TRBJ2-5; D is unclear. The germline V gene has CDR1 SQVTM and CDR2 ANQGSEA. CDR3 size: 12 residues. The V end lost 5 bases, the J end lost 4 bases, and 11 bases lay between the germline ends. CDR3 sequence (DNA): TGCAGCGTTTTGACGGGTGGAGAGACCCAGTACGTC. It encodes CSVLTGGETQYV.

V gene TRBV6-5 combines with J gene TRBJ1-1; D perhaps matches TRBD1 (5 bases). In germline, CDR1 is MNHEY, CDR2 SVGAGI. V shed 6 bases and J shed 7 bases, with 15 bases lying between them. The CDR3 runs to 13 residues. The CDR3 DNA is TGTGCCAGCAGCGCCGGGACGGGAGTTGAAGCTTTCTTT. Its protein is CASSAGTGVEAFF.

This clonotype was observed a handful of times. The V call is TRBV18, the J call TRBJ1-5, with 8 bases identical to TRBD1. This CDR3 region has 16 residues. The V segment lost 3 bases and the J segment 1 base; nucleotides outside the gene matches: 5. Germline loops: CDR1 KGHSH, CDR2 LQKENI. The CDR3 region has the DNA TGTGCCAGCTCACCGGGACAGGATGGGAGCAATCAGCCCCAGCATTTT. Amino acid sequence: CASSPGQDGSNQPQHF. Using reference TRBV18 and TRBJ1-5 for the parts outside the CDR3, the full variable domain is NAGVMQNPRHLVRRRGQEARLRCSPMKGHSHVYWYRQLPEEGLKFMVYLQKENIIDESGMPKERFSAEFPKEGPSILRIQQVVRGDSAAYFCASSPGQDGSNQPQHFGDGTRLSIL.